Following are 13 T cell receptor beta chains from one sample sequenced in a study of T cells in Graves' hyperthyroidism and ophthalmopathy. RNA transcripts yielded amplified TCR beta CDR3 regions. The HTBI primer set served for first-round RT-PCR of the TCR CDR3. Each CDR3 protein is one row after TCRdb ran MiXCR on the multiplex PCR reads. The sample lists 40,000 to 60,000 distinct CDR3 sequences; less than 50% were seen once. Sequencing was done on a sample of blood. These TCRs come from a woman aged 50 to 65 with Graves' ophthalmopathy.

Regarding this clonotype: Because it lacks the conserved phenylalanine or tryptophan at the end, this CDR3 is likely a read error. The chain couples TRBV7-9 to TRBJ1-1; D is perhaps TRBD1 (6 bases). Trimming shortened V by 4 bases and J by 6 bases, and 18 bases separated the two germline ends. The CDR3 sequence is 15 residues long. From germline, CDR1 is SEHNR and CDR2 FQNEAQ (reference sequence). This CDR3 is CASSSLRDTGAEAFV. The CDR3 nucleotides read TGTGCCAGCAGCTCCCTCCGGGACACCGGCGCTGAAGCTTTCGTT.

This chain connects TRBV5-1 to TRBJ2-7; TRBD2 aligns across 13 bases. V was clipped by 6 bases and J by 5 bases; unmatched bases: 8. CDR1 and CDR2 from the germline V gene are SGHRS and YFSETQ. The CDR3 is 15 residues long. The CDR3 protein is CASTRTSGSLNEQYF. In DNA, the CDR3 is TGCGCCAGCACCCGGACTAGCGGGAGTCTCAACGAGCAGTACTTC.

There are many counts of this clonotype. The CDR3 nucleotides read TGTGCCAGCAGTCTTGACGGGAGCGCCTACGAGCAGTACTTC. Its protein product is CASSLDGSAYEQYF. The rearrangement joins TRBV6-1 to TRBJ2-7, with D maybe TRBD2 (6 bases). Trimming shortened V by 5 bases and J by 2 bases, and 13 bases separated the two germline ends. The CDR3 has 14 residues. Looked up from germline, CDR1 is MNHNS and CDR2 is SASEGT.

The table lists this clonotype with many counts. The rearrangement joins TRBV2 to TRBJ2-1; no clear D gene. Deletions cut 7 bases from V and 10 bases from J, with 11 bases between. CDR3 length equals 11 residues. Germline CDR1 reads SNHLY; CDR2 reads FYNNEI. The CDR3 nucleotides read TGTGCCAGCACCCCGTTGTCCGAGCAGTTCTTC. It is translated as CASTPLSEQFF.

There are a few counts of this clonotype. V is TRBV27 and J is TRBJ1-4; no firm D call. This CDR3 is built from 13 residues. Trimming took 6 bases from V and 5 from J, leaving 10 bases between them. Per germline, CDR1 MNHEY and CDR2 SMNVEV (reference sequence). CDR3: CASRGSLNEKLFF. The CDR3 DNA reads as TGTGCCAGCAGGGGTAGCTTAAATGAAAAACTGTTTTTT. Drawing the rest from reference TRBV27 and TRBJ1-4, the complete variable domain is EAQVTQNPRYLITVTGKKLTVTCSQNMNHEYMSWYRQDPGLGLRQIYYSMNVEVTDKGDVPEGYKVSRKEKRNFPLILESPSPNQTSLYFCASRGSLNEKLFFGSGTQLSVL.

In this sample, this clonotype turned up once. This chain joins TRBV9 and TRBJ2-3, with a possible D match to TRBD1 (5 bases). CDR3 size: 13 residues. V lost 5 bases to trimming and J lost 0 bases, with 7 bases between them. The germline V gene encodes CDR1 SGDLS and CDR2 YYNGEE. This CDR3 is CASRDSSTDTQYF. The CDR3 coding sequence is TGTGCCAGCAGAGACAGTAGCACAGATACGCAGTATTTT.

Comment on this clonotype: Since the CDR3 does not end with the conserved phenylalanine or tryptophan, this likely comes from a read error. V usage is TRBV6-6 and J usage is TRBJ2-3, with TRBD2 as a possible D gene (7 bases). CDR1 MNHNY and CDR2 SVGAGI come from the germline V gene (reference sequence). This CDR3 is 19 amino acids long. The CDR3 nucleotides read TGTGCCAGCAGTTACTCGAGGGGCCTTCGGGGGGCGAGCACAGAGACGCAGTATTGT. Its protein is CASSYSRGLRGASTETQYC.

This clonotype was recorded many times. V and J are TRBV5-5 and TRBJ1-2, with 7 bases fitting TRBD1. CDR3 size: 13 residues. After removal of 4 bases from V and 4 bases from J, the junction contained 4 bases not matched to a gene. The germline gives CDR1 SGHKS, CDR2 YYEKEE (reference sequence). The CDR3 nucleotides read TGTGCCAGCAGCCCAGACAGGGCCTATGGCTACACCTTC. Translated, it gives CASSPDRAYGYTF.

This clonotype was seen many times. The DNA for the CDR3 is TGTGCCACCAGTGCGGGTGGGCTAGTTGGCACAGATACGCAGTATTTT. It codes for CATSAGGLVGTDTQYF. The V call is TRBV24-1, the J call TRBJ2-3; unclear D gene. V was cut by 5 bases and J by 1 base, with 15 bases left in between. Germline assignment: CDR1 KGHDR and CDR2 SFDVKD. The CDR3 totals 16 residues.

As to this clonotype: Germline is not matched at one junction end, which may reflect a read error. The chain has TRBV11-2 and TRBJ2-1, with D perhaps matching TRBD2 (5 bases). The CDR3 loop spans 14 amino acids. Germline-derived CDR1 and CDR2 are SGHAT and FQNNGV. The chain's CDR3 is CVSNPGTSGVEQFF. Written as DNA, the CDR3 is TGTGTCAGCAATCCGGGTACTAGTGGGGTAGAGCAGTTCTTC.

The rearrangement joins TRBV30 to TRBJ2-7; TRBD1 aligns across 10 bases. With V trimmed by 4 bases and J by 3 bases, 6 bases remained unmatched. Germline V gene data show CDR1 as GTSNPN and CDR2 as SVGIG (reference sequence). The CDR3 contains 14 residues. In DNA, the CDR3 is TGTGCCTGGATGCCGGGACAGGGGTTCTACGAGCAGTACTTC. Translation gives CAWMPGQGFYEQYF.

This chain connects TRBV11-2 to TRBJ2-1; TRBD2 agrees at 9 bases. The CDR3 runs 15 residues. V lost 5 bases to trimming and J lost 12 bases; unmatched junction nucleotides: 14. The germline CDR1 and CDR2 sequences are SGHAT and FQNNGV. The CDR3 protein is CASSVVAGGPCGQFF. The CDR3 DNA follows: TGTGCCAGCAGCGTTGTCGCGGGGGGGCCGTGTGGGCAGTTCTTC.

The gene calls are TRBV4-3 and TRBJ2-3, with 12 bases that match TRBD2. CDR1 and CDR2 from the germline V gene are LGHNA and YSLEER. V shed 3 bases and J 0 bases; nucleotides not matched to a gene: 10. CDR3 length: 19 amino acids. CDR3 amino acids: CASSQGLAGGVSSTDTQYF. DNA for the CDR3: TGCGCCAGCAGCCAGGGTCTAGCGGGAGGGGTATCTAGCACAGATACGCAGTATTTT.